This note documents a single T cell receptor (beta chain) sequence. The data originate from a study of T-cell reconstitution after alpha-beta-depleted transplantation in children. Unique molecular identifiers were incorporated during preparation of the TCRbeta library. MiXCR, run by TCRdb on the PCR reads, gives a single entry per CDR3 protein. The sample has about 230,000 distinct CDR3 sequences; 9% to 10% are singletons. The clonotype was recovered from a human donor who donated a stem cell graft to a child with SCID. Material: PBMCs from the stem cell graft donor, obtained from the stem cell graft.

CDR3 residues: CASSFGLFSYNEQFF. The DNA for the CDR3 is TGCGCCAGCAGTTTCGGACTATTCTCCTACAATGAGCAGTTCTTC. This rearrangement joins TRBV5-1 to TRBJ2-1; D is perhaps TRBD2 (6 bases). The CDR3 totals 15 residues. Germline-derived CDR1 and CDR2 are SGHRS and YFSETQ. The V end was cut by 5 bases, the J end by 0 bases, with 12 bases between.